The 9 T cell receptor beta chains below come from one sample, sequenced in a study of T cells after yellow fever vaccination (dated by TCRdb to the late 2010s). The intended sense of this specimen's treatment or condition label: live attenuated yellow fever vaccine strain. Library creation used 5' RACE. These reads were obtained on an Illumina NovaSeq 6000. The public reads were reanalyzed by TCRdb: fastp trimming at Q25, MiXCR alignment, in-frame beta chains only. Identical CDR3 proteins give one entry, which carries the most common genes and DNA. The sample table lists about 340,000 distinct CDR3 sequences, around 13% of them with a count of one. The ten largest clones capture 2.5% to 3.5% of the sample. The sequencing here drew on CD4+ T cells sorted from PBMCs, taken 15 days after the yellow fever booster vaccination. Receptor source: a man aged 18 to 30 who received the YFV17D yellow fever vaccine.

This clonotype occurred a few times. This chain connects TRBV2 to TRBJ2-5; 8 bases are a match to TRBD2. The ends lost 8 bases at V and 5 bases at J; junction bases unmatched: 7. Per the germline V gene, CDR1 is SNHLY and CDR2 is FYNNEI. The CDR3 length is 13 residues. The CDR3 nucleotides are TGTGCCAGCGCCGGGGGGGGCGGGGAGACCCAGTACTTC. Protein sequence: CASAGGGGETQYF.

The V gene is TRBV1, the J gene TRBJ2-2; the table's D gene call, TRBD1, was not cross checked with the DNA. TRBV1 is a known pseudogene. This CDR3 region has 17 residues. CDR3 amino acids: CTSSQVSGTGGTGELFF. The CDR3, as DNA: TGCACCAGCAGCCAAGTCTCCGGGACAGGGGGCACCGGGGAGCTGTTTTTT.

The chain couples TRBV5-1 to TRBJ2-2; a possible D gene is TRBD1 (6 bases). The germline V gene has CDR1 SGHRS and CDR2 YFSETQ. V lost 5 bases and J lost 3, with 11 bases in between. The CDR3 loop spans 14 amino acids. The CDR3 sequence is CASRGGSYTGELFF. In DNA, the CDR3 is TGCGCCAGCAGAGGGGGATCCTACACCGGGGAGCTGTTTTTT.

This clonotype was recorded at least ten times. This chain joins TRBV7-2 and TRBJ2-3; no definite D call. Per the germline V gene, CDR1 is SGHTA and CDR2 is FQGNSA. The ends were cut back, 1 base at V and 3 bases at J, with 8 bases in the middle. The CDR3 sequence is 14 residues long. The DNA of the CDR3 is TGTGCCAGCAGCTTAGTGGGCCAAACAGATACGCAGTATTTT. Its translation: CASSLVGQTDTQYF.

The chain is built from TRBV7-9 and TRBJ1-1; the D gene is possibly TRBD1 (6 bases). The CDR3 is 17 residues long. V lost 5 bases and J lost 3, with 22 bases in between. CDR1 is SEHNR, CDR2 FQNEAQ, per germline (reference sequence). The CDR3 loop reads CASSLRGGSGSDTEAFF. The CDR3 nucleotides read TGTGCCAGCAGCCTCCGGGGGGGCTCGGGGTCTGACACTGAAGCTTTCTTT.

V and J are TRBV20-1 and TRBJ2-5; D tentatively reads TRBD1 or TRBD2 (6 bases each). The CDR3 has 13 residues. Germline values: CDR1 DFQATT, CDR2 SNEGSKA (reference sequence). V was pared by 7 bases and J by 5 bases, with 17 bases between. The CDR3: CSEGSRGGETQYF. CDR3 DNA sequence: TGCAGTGAGGGCTCCAGAGGGGGGGAGACCCAGTACTTC.

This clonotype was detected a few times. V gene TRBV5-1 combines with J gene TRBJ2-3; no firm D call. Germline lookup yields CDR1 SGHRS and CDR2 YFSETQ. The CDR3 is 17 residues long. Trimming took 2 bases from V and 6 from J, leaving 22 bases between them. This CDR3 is CASSFQPTPPLSDTQYF. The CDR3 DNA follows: TGCGCCAGCAGCTTTCAACCGACCCCGCCACTCTCTGATACGCAGTATTTT.

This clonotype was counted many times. For the CDR3, the DNA is TGTGCCAGCAGCTCTCCGGGACCCCAAGAGACCCAGTACTTC. Protein sequence: CASSSPGPQETQYF. The chain joins TRBV7-3 to TRBJ2-5, with D perhaps being TRBD1 or TRBD2 (5 bases each). The V gene's germline CDR1 is SGHTA and CDR2 FQGTGA. Trimming took 4 bases from V and 1 from J, leaving 10 bases between them. The CDR3 length is 14 residues.

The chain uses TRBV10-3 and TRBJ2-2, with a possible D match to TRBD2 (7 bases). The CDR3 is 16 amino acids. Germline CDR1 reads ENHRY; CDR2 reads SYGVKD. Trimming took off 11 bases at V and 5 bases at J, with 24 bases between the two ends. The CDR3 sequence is CAHPRRRGALTGELFF. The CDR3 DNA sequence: TGTGCCCACCCCCGACGCCGGGGGGCTCTAACCGGGGAGCTGTTTTTT.